One T cell receptor (beta chain) is described in this entry. Its specificity is unknown. These data are taken from a study of shared clonotypes between healthy human individuals. The CDR3 contains 17 residues. The germline V gene has CDR1 KGHSH and CDR2 LQKENI. V lost 1 base to trimming and J lost 2 bases, with 16 bases between them. Overall study findings and caveats: Owing to a small donor count, the genetic and exposure-history diversity represented was limited. It was the non-shared clonotypes that had lower generation probabilities than clonotypes shared by all four donors. Among the subsets, naive ones generally showed larger estimated richness than memory ones.

Sequenced by immunoSEQ multiplex PCR; TCRdb stores in-frame clones only, minus some. The top ten clones hold around 0.14% of a sample with roughly 2.6 million clones, around nine tenths of them seen once. Sequences were obtained from naive CD4+ T cells sorted from blood. Subset noted: CD45RA+ positively selected. The chain is built from TRBV18 and TRBJ2-3; TRBD2 is a possible D gene (7 bases). This clonotype originated in a man younger than 35 in good health. The CDR3 region has the DNA TGTGCCAGCTCACCACGATCGAGGGAGGGGGTCACAGATACGCAGTATTTT. Its translation is CASSPRSREGVTDTQYF.